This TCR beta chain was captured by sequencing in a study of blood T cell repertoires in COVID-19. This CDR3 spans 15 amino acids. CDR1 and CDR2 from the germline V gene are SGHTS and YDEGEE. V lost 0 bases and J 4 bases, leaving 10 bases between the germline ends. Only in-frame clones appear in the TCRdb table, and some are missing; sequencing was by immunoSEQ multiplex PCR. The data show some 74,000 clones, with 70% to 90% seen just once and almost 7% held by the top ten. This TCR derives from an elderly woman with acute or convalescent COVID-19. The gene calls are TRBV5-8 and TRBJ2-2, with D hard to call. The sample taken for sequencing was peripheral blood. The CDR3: CASSLAAFGTGELFF. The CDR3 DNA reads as TGTGCCAGCAGCTTGGCCGCGTTTGGCACCGGGGAGCTGTTTTTT.